Following are 2 T cell receptor beta chains from one sample sequenced in a study of blood T cell repertoires in COVID-19 (dated by TCRdb to 2018 to 2021). Libraries were prepared through the immunoSEQ multiplex PCR assay. TCRdb's version of the immuneACCESS table is confined to in-frame rearrangements and falls short of the full clone set. An unresolved V gene accounts for under half of the shortfall where checked; the remainder is of unknown origin. The sample table records fewer than 400,000 clones; approximately 90% of these occur just once. 3.9% of the sample belongs to the ten largest clones. Sequencing was performed on PBMCs or T cells enriched from blood (not recorded which). The source of these receptors is a woman in her twenties or thirties who had been exposed to COVID-19.

The DNA of the CDR3 is TGTGCCAGCAGTGAGACACCTAAGGTTTGGACTGAAGCTTTCTTT. Amino acid sequence: CASSETPKVWTEAFF. The gene calls are TRBV6-1 and TRBJ1-1; D unresolved. From germline, CDR1 is MNHNS and CDR2 SASEGT. The CDR3 runs 15 residues. V shed 3 bases and J shed 5 bases, with 16 bases lying between them.

The chain couples TRBV12-3 or TRBV12-4 to TRBJ1-2; maybe TRBD1 (6 bases). CDR3 length: 12 amino acids. Trimming took 3 bases from V and 6 from J, leaving 8 bases between them. The CDR3, as DNA: TGTGCCAGCAGTTTGCAGGGGCATGGCTACACCTTC. This codes for CASSLQGHGYTF.